The clone carrying this T cell receptor beta chain was recorded once. The ends were cut back, 6 bases at V and 2 bases at J, with 11 bases in the middle. This CDR3 contains 14 residues. Germline loops: CDR1 SNHLY, CDR2 FYNNEI. One entry per CDR3 protein, called by TCRdb with MiXCR from the 5' RACE reads. The sample records nearly 55,000 distinct CDR3 sequences, approximately 25% being singletons. The chain links TRBV2 to TRBJ2-4; D may be TRBD2 (6 bases). This clonotype was sampled from a female donor with breast cancer. The sample taken for sequencing was tumor-infiltrating naive CD4+ T cells sorted from the breast tumor. Sample subset: naive CD4+ T cells, CD4+CD45RA+CD25-. CDR3 sequence (DNA): TGTGCCAGCAGACGGGGGATATCCAAAAACATTCAGTACTTC. It codes for CASRRGISKNIQYF.